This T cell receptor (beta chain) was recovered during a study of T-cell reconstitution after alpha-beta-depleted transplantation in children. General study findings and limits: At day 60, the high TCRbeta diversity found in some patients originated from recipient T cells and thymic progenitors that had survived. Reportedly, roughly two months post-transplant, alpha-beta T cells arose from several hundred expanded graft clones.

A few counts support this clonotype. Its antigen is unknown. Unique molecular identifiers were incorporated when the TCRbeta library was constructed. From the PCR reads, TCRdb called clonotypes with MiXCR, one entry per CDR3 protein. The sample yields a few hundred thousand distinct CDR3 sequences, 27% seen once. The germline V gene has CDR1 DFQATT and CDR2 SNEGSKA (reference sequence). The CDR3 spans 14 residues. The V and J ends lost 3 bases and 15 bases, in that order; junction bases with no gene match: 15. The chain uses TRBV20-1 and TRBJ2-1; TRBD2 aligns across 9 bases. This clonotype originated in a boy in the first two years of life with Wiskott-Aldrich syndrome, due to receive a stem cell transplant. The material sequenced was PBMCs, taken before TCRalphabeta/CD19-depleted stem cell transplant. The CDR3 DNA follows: TGCAGTGCTAGGCGTCCCGCTCCTAGCGGGGATGGGTTCTTC. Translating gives CSARRPAPSGDGFF.